One sample yielded the 27 T cell receptor beta chains listed below, sequenced in a study of CD8+ T cells in alopecia areata. The treatment: oral pan-JAK inhibitor, 5-10 mg twice daily. The sequencing template was cDNA reverse transcribed from extracted RNA. TCRdb keeps only in-frame clones here, not all; method: immunoSEQ multiplex PCR. The table has some 220,000 clones, about three fifths seen once. This specimen consisted of CD4+ T cells sorted from blood, obtained at week 4, from a patient treated with tofacitinib. The source of these receptors is a human donor with alopecia areata.

This chain joins TRBV6-5 and TRBJ2-3; D possibly corresponds to TRBD2 (6 bases). Trimming shortened V by 6 bases and J by 2 bases, and 12 bases separated the two germline ends. This CDR3 region has 14 residues. The V gene's germline CDR1 is MNHEY and CDR2 SVGAGI. This CDR3 reads CASRRLVPTDTQYF. The CDR3 region has the DNA TGTGCCAGCAGGCGACTAGTTCCCACAGATACGCAGTATTTT.

This clone was detected only once. The chain has TRBV30 and TRBJ2-2; tentatively, D is TRBD1 (5 bases). Germline CDR1 and CDR2: GTSNPN and SVGIG (reference sequence). The CDR3 runs 15 residues. The ends were cut back, 4 bases at V and 7 bases at J, with 19 bases in the middle. CDR3 amino acids: CAWNRMGLGSGELFF. The CDR3 bases are TGTGCCTGGAATCGGATGGGGCTTGGAAGCGGGGAGCTGTTTTTT.

J is TRBJ1-1 and V is TRBV30; 11 nucleotides line up with TRBD1. The CDR3 totals 12 residues. Germline lookup yields CDR1 GTSNPN and CDR2 SVGIG (reference sequence). The CDR3 DNA follows: TGTGCTTGTCGGACAGGGGGCCTTGAAGCTTTCTTT. Its protein is CACRTGGLEAFF.

The chain employs TRBV7-2 and TRBJ1-6; D call uncertain. Germline assignment: CDR1 SGHTA and CDR2 FQGNSA. Deletions cut 5 bases from V and 7 bases from J, with 12 bases between. This CDR3 is 14 amino acids long. CDR3 DNA sequence: TGTGCCAGCAGCCCATATCTCCCGAATTCACCCCTCCACTTT. Its protein product is CASSPYLPNSPLHF.

Worth noting for this clone: An end of the junction does not agree with germline; a read error may underlie this. J is TRBJ1-2 and V is TRBV29-1, with 8 bases identical to TRBD1. This CDR3 is 10 amino acids long. Germline V gene data show CDR1 as SQVTM and CDR2 as ANQGSEA. The CDR3, as DNA: TGCAGCGTTGATGGGGACAGGACCTCCTTC. This encodes CSVDGDRTSF. Together with reference TRBV29-1 and TRBJ1-2, the CDR3 gives the full variable domain: SAVISQKPSRDICQRGTSLTIQCQVDSQVTMMFWYRQQPGQSLTLIATANQGSEATYESGFVIDKFPISRPNLTFSTLTVSNMSPEDSSIYLCSVDGDRTSFGSGTRLTVV.

This clone was picked up a small number of times. The V call is TRBV15, the J call TRBJ2-1; 9 nucleotides line up with TRBD2. Trimming removed 0 bases from V and 5 bases from J; junction bases left unmatched: 5. CDR3 length equals 16 residues. CDR1 and CDR2 from the germline V gene are LNHNV and YYDKDF (reference sequence). CDR3 bases: TGTGCCACCAGCAGAGATCGGTGGACTAGCGACAATGAGCAGTTCTTC. Its protein is CATSRDRWTSDNEQFF.

The chain is built from TRBV27 and TRBJ1-1; 7 bases are shared with TRBD1. V gave up 8 bases and J gave up 6 bases; unmatched junction bases: 9. Per the germline V gene, CDR1 is MNHEY and CDR2 is SMNVEV (reference sequence). The CDR3 runs 13 residues. CDR3 in amino acids: CASSLQGWPEAFF. The DNA for the CDR3 is TGTGCCAGCTCTTTACAGGGGTGGCCTGAAGCTTTCTTT.

This clone was recorded a few times. The rearrangement links TRBV11-2 to TRBJ2-7; a weak D match, TRBD2 (6 bases). With 5 bases removed from V and 7 bases from J, the gap between germline ends came to 21 bases. The CDR3 contains 15 residues. The V gene's germline CDR1 is SGHAT and CDR2 FQNNGV. DNA of the CDR3: TGTGCCAGCAGCCTCCACGGGGGAACCGGGTGGGAGCAGTACTTC. This gives the protein CASSLHGGTGWEQYF.

In this sample, this clone turned up a few times. The chain uses TRBV29-1 and TRBJ2-3, with D possibly matching TRBD2 (5 bases). There are 13 residues in the CDR3. The germline CDR1 and CDR2 sequences are SQVTM and ANQGSEA. Trimming took off 5 bases at V and 3 bases at J, with 12 bases between the two ends. For the CDR3, the DNA is TGCAGCGTTCGGCGGGTGATGACAGATACGCAGTATTTT. Translated, it gives CSVRRVMTDTQYF.

The rearrangement uses TRBV29-1 and TRBJ2-3; no reliable D call. Trimming left V 7 bases short and J 0 bases short, with 17 bases between. This CDR3 is built from 15 residues. CDR1 is SQVTM, CDR2 ANQGSEA, per germline. CDR3 sequence: CSAGRVGESTDTQYF. In DNA, the CDR3 is TGCAGCGCTGGCCGCGTCGGTGAAAGCACAGATACGCAGTATTTT.

CDR3 protein: CSGLPSGANVLTF. DNA of the CDR3: TGCAGCGGCCTCCCCTCTGGGGCCAACGTCCTGACTTTC. The chain employs TRBV29-1 and TRBJ2-6; D gene uncertain. V lost 7 bases to trimming and J lost 0 bases, with 7 bases between them. The CDR3 loop spans 13 amino acids. Looked up from germline, CDR1 is SQVTM and CDR2 is ANQGSEA. Variable domain in full (rest from reference TRBV29-1 and TRBJ2-6): SAVISQKPSRDICQRGTSLTIQCQVDSQVTMMFWYRQQPGQSLTLIATANQGSEATYESGFVIDKFPISRPNLTFSTLTVSNMSPEDSSIYLCSGLPSGANVLTFGAGSRLTVL.

This clone was detected a few times. The sample has other DNA sequences that encode this CDR3 too. This chain links TRBV30 with TRBJ1-5; D remains unclear. Looked up from germline, CDR1 is GTSNPN and CDR2 is SVGIG (reference sequence). The CDR3 runs 12 residues. Trimming stripped 6 bases from V and 6 bases from J, with 12 bases between. CDR3 in amino acids: CACSEGGQPQHF. As DNA, the CDR3 is TGTGCCTGTTCAGAAGGAGGTCAGCCCCAGCATTTT.

This clone appeared a few times. The gene calls are TRBV2 and TRBJ2-1, with a possible D match to TRBD2 (5 bases). The CDR3 spans 16 residues. CDR1 and CDR2 from the germline V gene are SNHLY and FYNNEI. The ends were cut back, 4 bases at V and 5 bases at J, with 18 bases in the middle. CDR3 DNA sequence: TGTGCCAGCAGTGTCTCAGAACTAGGCCCTAACAATGAGCAGTTCTTC. Translated: CASSVSELGPNNEQFF. Filled out from reference TRBV2 and TRBJ2-1, the complete variable domain reads EPEVTQTPSHQVTQMGQEVILRCVPISNHLYFYWYRQILGQKVEFLVSFYNNEISEKSEIFDDQFSVERPDGSNFTLKIRSTKLEDSAMYFCASSVSELGPNNEQFFGPGTRLTVL.

This clone was seen more than once but under ten times. This sequence joins TRBV7-9 and TRBJ1-6, with D hard to call. This CDR3 has 13 amino acids. The V and J ends lost 6 bases and 13 bases respectively, with 16 bases between them. From germline, CDR1 is SEHNR and CDR2 FQNEAQ (reference sequence). For the CDR3, the DNA is TGTGCCAGCAGAGCCGACGAGGGCCGGCCCCTCCACTTT. As protein: CASRADEGRPLHF.

V gene TRBV5-1 combines with J gene TRBJ1-2; 8 nucleotides align to TRBD1. The CDR3 contains 15 residues. Germline assignment: CDR1 SGHRS and CDR2 YFSETQ. V gave up 0 bases and J gave up 3 bases; unmatched junction bases: 4. CDR3 DNA: TGCGCCAGCAGCTTGGGAGCAGGGGGCGACTATGGCTACACCTTC. This encodes CASSLGAGGDYGYTF. Full variable domain (rest looked up from reference TRBV5-1 and TRBJ1-2): KAGVTQTPRYLIKTRGQQVTLSCSPISGHRSVSWYQQTPGQGLQFLFEYFSETQRNKGNFPGRFSGRQFSNSRSEMNVSTLELGDSALYLCASSLGAGGDYGYTFGSGTRLTVV.

The chain employs TRBV9 and TRBJ2-3, with a possible D match to TRBD1 (5 bases). The CDR3 is 16 residues long. The V and J ends lost 0 bases and 0 bases respectively, with 11 bases between them. CDR1 SGDLS and CDR2 YYNGEE come from the germline V gene. The CDR3 spells CASSVGVDTSTDTQYF. CDR3 bases: TGTGCCAGCAGCGTAGGGGTGGACACTAGCACAGATACGCAGTATTTT.

V and J are TRBV7-2 and TRBJ1-1; no clear D gene. This CDR3 contains 17 residues. The V gene's germline CDR1 is SGHTA and CDR2 FQGNSA. The V gene lost 1 base and the J gene lost 7 bases, with 22 bases spanning the gap. CDR3: CASSLGRTRSAKDEAFF. In DNA form, the CDR3 reads TGTGCCAGCAGCTTAGGGAGGACCCGGTCGGCAAAAGATGAAGCTTTCTTT.

The chain's CDR3 is CATNRGPNTGELFF. For the CDR3, the DNA is TGTGCCACCAACAGGGGGCCTAACACCGGGGAGCTGTTTTTT. This sequence joins TRBV7-2 and TRBJ2-2, with 9 bases that match TRBD1. Germline CDR1 and CDR2: SGHTA and FQGNSA. The CDR3 sequence is 14 residues long. V dropped 10 bases and J dropped 2; count of bases not matched to a gene: 5.

This clone was recorded a few times. The chain is built from TRBV29-1 and TRBJ2-1, with D unresolved. CDR3 length: 13 residues. The germline CDR1 and CDR2 sequences are SQVTM and ANQGSEA. With 4 bases removed from V and 2 bases from J, the gap between germline ends came to 9 bases. Written as DNA, the CDR3 is TGCAGCGTTGTCCCAGGAACCTACAATGAGCAGTTCTTC. Encoded protein: CSVVPGTYNEQFF.

In its sample, this clone was seen a few times. Sequence at one end of the junction differs from germline and may be a read error. This rearrangement joins TRBV12-5 to TRBJ1-1, with TRBD1 as a possible D gene (6 bases). Germline CDR1 reads LGHNT; CDR2 reads FRNRAP. The CDR3 loop spans 15 amino acids. The CDR3: CASGLGDTPNTEAFF. CDR3 in DNA: TGTGCTAGTGGGTTGGGGGACACCCCGAACACTGAAGCTTTCTTT. The entire variable domain, with the rest obtained from reference TRBV12-5 and TRBJ1-1, is as follows: DARVTQTPRHKVTEMGQEVTMRCQPILGHNTVFWYRQTMMQGLELLAYFRNRAPLDDSGMPKDRFSAEMPDATLATLKIQPSEPRDSAVYFCASGLGDTPNTEAFFGQGTRLTVV.

The genes are TRBV27 and TRBJ2-5; D not certain. The V gene's germline CDR1 is MNHEY and CDR2 SMNVEV (reference sequence). The CDR3 is 15 amino acids. V lost 7 bases and J 3 bases, leaving 18 bases between the germline ends. CDR3 nucleotide sequence: TGTGCCAGCAAACAAGACTGGTTAGTCGAAGAGACCCAGTACTTC. This gives the protein CASKQDWLVEETQYF.

The gene calls are TRBV27 and TRBJ1-6, with D perhaps matching TRBD1 (6 bases). Trimming took 7 bases from V and 7 from J, leaving 17 bases between them. The CDR3 has 15 amino acids. From germline, CDR1 is MNHEY and CDR2 SMNVEV (reference sequence). CDR3 nucleotides: TGTGCCAGCAAAAGGACAGTAAAAGAAAATTCACCCCTCCACTTT. Protein: CASKRTVKENSPLHF.

This clone was detected once. The chain couples TRBV29-1 to TRBJ1-2; D gene uncertain. This CDR3 comprises 11 residues. From germline, CDR1 is SQVTM and CDR2 ANQGSEA. Between the trimmed V and J ends, which lost 7 bases and 7 bases, there was a span of 13 bases. CDR3 sequence reads: CSALIGGGYTF. The CDR3 region has the DNA TGCAGCGCCTTGATAGGTGGTGGCTACACCTTC.

This rearrangement joins TRBV19 to TRBJ2-1; 7 bases line up with TRBD1. CDR3 length: 15 amino acids. V shed 3 bases and J 0 bases; nucleotides not matched to a gene: 2. Germline CDR1 LNHDA, CDR2 SQIVND (reference sequence). Written as DNA, the CDR3 is TGTGCCAGTAGTATGGGGGACAGCTCCTACAATGAGCAGTTCTTC. Amino acid sequence: CASSMGDSSYNEQFF.

The J gene is TRBJ2-7, the V gene TRBV4-1; tentative D call: TRBD1 (6 bases). The germline gives CDR1 MGHRA, CDR2 YSYEKL. Trimming pared 3 bases from V and 3 bases from J, leaving 21 bases between. The CDR3 sequence is 17 residues long. The CDR3 is CASSQSQTVGQLYEQYF. The CDR3 DNA follows: TGCGCCAGCAGCCAGTCCCAAACGGTAGGACAGCTCTACGAGCAGTACTTC.

The rearrangement links TRBV7-9 to TRBJ1-2, with D possibly being TRBD1 (6 bases). There are 14 residues in the CDR3. Germline values: CDR1 SEHNR, CDR2 FQNEAQ (reference sequence). The V end lost 3 bases, the J end lost 4 bases, and 12 bases lay between the germline ends. The CDR3 DNA sequence: TGTGCCAGCAGCTTCCGGGACAAGCTCTATGGCTACACCTTC. It translates to CASSFRDKLYGYTF.

The chain uses TRBV10-2 and TRBJ1-1; no definite D call. The length of the CDR3 is 14 residues. V lost 6 bases and J 4 bases, leaving 15 bases between the germline ends. From germline, CDR1 is WSHSY and CDR2 SAAADI. CDR3 in amino acids: CASRVAGSATEAFF. The CDR3 region has the DNA TGCGCCAGCAGGGTTGCGGGTTCAGCCACTGAAGCTTTCTTT.